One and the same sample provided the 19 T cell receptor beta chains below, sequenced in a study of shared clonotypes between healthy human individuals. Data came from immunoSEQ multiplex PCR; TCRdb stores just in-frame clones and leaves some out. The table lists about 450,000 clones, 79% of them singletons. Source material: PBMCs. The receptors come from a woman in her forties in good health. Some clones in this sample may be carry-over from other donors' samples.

CDR3 residues: CASSSAVGAGSYGYTF. The CDR3 DNA is TGTGCCAGCAGTTCAGCTGTCGGGGCAGGGAGCTATGGCTACACCTTC. The gene calls are TRBV28 and TRBJ1-2, with D perhaps TRBD1 (5 bases). V lost 4 bases to trimming and J lost 4 bases, with 19 bases between them. The germline gives CDR1 MDHEN, CDR2 SYDVKM. CDR3 length equals 16 residues.

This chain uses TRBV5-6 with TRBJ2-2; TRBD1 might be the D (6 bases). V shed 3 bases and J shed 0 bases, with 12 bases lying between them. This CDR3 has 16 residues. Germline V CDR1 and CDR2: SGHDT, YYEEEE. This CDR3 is CASSSGTNANTGELFF. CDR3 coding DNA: TGTGCCAGCAGCTCCGGGACAAACGCGAACACCGGGGAGCTGTTTTTT.

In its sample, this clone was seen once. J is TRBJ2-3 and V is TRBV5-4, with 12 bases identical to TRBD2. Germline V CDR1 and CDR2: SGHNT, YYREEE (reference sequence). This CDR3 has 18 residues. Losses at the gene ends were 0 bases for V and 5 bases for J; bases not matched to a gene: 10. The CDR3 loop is CASSLVLAGGPFGDTQYF. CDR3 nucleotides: TGTGCCAGCAGCTTGGTTCTAGCGGGAGGGCCTTTCGGAGATACGCAGTATTTT.

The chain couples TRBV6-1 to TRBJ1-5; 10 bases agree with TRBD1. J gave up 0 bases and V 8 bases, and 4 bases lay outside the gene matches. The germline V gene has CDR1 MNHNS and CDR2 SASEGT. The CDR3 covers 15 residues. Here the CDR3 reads CASVRDRGSNQPQHF. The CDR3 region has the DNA TGTGCCAGCGTCCGGGACAGGGGTAGCAATCAGCCCCAGCATTTT.

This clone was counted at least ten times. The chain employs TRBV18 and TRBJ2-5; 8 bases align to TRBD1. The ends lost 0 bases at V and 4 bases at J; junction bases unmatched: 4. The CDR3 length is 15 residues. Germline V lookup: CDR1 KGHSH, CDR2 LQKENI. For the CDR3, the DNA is TGTGCCAGCTCACCACCCGGACAGGGCCCAGAGACCCAGTACTTC. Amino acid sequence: CASSPPGQGPETQYF.

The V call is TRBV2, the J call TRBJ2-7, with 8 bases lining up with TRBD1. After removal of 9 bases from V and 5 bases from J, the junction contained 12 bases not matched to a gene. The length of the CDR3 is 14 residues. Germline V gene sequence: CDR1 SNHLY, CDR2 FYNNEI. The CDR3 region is CASNSDRGANEQYF. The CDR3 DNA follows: TGTGCCAGTAATAGCGACAGGGGAGCGAACGAGCAGTACTTC. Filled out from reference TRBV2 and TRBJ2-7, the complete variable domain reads EPEVTQTPSHQVTQMGQEVILRCVPISNHLYFYWYRQILGQKVEFLVSFYNNEISEKSEIFDDQFSVERPDGSNFTLKIRSTKLEDSAMYFCASNSDRGANEQYFGPGTRLTVT.

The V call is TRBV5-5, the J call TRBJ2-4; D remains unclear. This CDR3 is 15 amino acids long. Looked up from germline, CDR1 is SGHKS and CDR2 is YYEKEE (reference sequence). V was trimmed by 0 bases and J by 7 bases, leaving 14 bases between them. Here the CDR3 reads CASSLDAGTGNIQYF. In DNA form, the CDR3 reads TGTGCCAGCAGCTTGGATGCAGGCACCGGTAACATTCAGTACTTC.

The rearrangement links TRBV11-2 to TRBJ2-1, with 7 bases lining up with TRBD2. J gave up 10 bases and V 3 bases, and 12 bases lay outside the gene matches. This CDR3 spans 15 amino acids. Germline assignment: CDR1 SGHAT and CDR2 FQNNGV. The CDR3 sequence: CASSFYLTPGLEQFF. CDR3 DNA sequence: TGTGCCAGCAGCTTCTACTTAACTCCGGGACTAGAGCAGTTCTTC. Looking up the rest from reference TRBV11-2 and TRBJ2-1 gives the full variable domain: EAGVAQSPRYKIIEKRQSVAFWCNPISGHATLYWYQQILGQGPKLLIQFQNNGVVDDSQLPKDRFSAERLKGVDSTLKIQPAKLEDSAVYLCASSFYLTPGLEQFFGPGTRLTVL.

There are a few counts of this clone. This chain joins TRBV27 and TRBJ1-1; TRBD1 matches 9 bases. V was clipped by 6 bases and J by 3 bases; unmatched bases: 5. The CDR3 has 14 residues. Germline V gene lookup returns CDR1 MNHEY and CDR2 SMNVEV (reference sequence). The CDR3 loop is CASRKQGADTEAFF. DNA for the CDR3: TGTGCCAGCAGAAAACAGGGGGCGGACACTGAAGCTTTCTTT.

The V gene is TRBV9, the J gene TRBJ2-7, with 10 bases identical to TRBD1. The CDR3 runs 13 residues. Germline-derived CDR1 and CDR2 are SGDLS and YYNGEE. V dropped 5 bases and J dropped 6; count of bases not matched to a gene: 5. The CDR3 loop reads CASSRQGAGEQYF. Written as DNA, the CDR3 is TGTGCCAGCAGTCGACAGGGGGCGGGCGAGCAGTACTTC. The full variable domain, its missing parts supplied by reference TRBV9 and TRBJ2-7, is DSGVTQTPKHLITATGQRVTLRCSPRSGDLSVYWYQQSLDQGLQFLIQYYNGEERAKGNILERFSAQQFPDLHSELNLSSLELGDSALYFCASSRQGAGEQYFGPGTRLTVT.

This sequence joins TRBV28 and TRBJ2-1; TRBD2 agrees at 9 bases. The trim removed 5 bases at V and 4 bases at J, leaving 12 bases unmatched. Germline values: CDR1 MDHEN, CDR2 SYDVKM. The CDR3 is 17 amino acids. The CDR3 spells CASSPLVGLALYNEQFF. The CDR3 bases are TGTGCCAGCAGTCCCCTTGTGGGACTAGCTTTGTACAATGAGCAGTTCTTC.

CDR3 in amino acids: CASSFPDRGKDLFYEQYF. Here the CDR3 DNA reads TGTGCCAGCAGTTTCCCGGACAGGGGCAAGGATTTGTTCTACGAGCAGTACTTC. The rearrangement links TRBV27 to TRBJ2-7; 9 nucleotides line up with TRBD1. The CDR3 contains 18 residues. V lost 3 bases and J lost 3; bases outside the gene matches: 15. Germline loops: CDR1 MNHEY, CDR2 SMNVEV (reference sequence).

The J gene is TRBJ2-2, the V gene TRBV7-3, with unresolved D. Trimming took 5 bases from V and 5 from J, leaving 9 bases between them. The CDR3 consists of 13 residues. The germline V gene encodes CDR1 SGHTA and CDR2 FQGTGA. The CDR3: CASSRLGTGELFF. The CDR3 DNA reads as TGTGCCAGCAGCCGGCTGGGGACCGGGGAGCTGTTTTTT.

CDR3 sequence reads: CASSPGQGTEAFF. The DNA of the CDR3 is TGTGCCAGCAGCCCAGGACAGGGGACTGAAGCTTTCTTT. The chain carries TRBV7-3 and TRBJ1-1; 9 positions agree with TRBD1. The V segment lost 5 bases and the J segment 5 bases; nucleotides outside the gene matches: 3. CDR1 and CDR2 from the germline V gene are SGHTA and FQGTGA. The CDR3 extends over 13 amino acids.

The CDR3 region has the DNA TGTGCCAGCAGTCGGGGACAGGGGGATGGCTACACCTTC. It yields the protein CASSRGQGDGYTF. The chain uses TRBV6-5 and TRBJ1-2; 11 positions match TRBD1. V shed 5 bases, J shed 6 bases, and the junction held 2 bases outside the gene matches. The germline CDR1 and CDR2 sequences are MNHEY and SVGAGI. The CDR3 has 13 amino acids.

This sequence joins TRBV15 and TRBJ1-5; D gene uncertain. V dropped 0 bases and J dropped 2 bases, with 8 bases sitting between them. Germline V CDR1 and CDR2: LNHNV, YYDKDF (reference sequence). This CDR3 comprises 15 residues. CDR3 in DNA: TGTGCCACCAGCAGAGAGGTAGCCGGCAATCAGCCCCAGCATTTT. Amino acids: CATSREVAGNQPQHF.

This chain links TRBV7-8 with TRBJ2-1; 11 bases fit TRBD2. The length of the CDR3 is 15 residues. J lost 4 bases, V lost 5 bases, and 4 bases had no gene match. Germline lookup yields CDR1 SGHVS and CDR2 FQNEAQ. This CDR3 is CASSPLAGGYNEQFF. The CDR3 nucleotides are TGTGCCAGCAGCCCTCTAGCGGGAGGATACAATGAGCAGTTCTTC.

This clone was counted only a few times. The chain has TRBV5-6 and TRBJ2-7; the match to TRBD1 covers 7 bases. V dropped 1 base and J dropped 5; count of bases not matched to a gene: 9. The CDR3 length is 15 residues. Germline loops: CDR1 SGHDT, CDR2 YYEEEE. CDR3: CASSLYGQVVHEQYF. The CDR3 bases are TGTGCCAGCAGCTTGTACGGACAGGTGGTGCACGAGCAGTACTTC.

The CDR3 reads CASSLGRENTGELFF. The DNA for the CDR3 is TGTGCCAGCAGTCTGGGACGGGAAAACACCGGGGAGCTGTTTTTT. The chain joins TRBV28 to TRBJ2-2; D tentatively reads TRBD1 or TRBD2 (5 bases each). CDR3 length equals 15 residues. The V end was cut by 5 bases, the J end by 2 bases, with 12 bases between. Germline V gives CDR1 MDHEN, CDR2 SYDVKM.